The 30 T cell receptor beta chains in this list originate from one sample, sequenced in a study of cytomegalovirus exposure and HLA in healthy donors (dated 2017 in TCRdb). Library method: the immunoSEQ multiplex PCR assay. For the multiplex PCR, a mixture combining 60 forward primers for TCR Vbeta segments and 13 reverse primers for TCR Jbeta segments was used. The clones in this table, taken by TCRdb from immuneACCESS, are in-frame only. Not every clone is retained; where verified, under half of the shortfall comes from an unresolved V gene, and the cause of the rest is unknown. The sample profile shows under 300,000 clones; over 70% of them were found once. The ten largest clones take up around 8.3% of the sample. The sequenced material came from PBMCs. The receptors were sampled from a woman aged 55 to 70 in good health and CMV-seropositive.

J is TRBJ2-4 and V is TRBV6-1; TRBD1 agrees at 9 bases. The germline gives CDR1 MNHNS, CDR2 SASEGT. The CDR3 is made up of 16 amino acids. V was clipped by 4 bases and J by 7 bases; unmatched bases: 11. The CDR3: CASSVTPGQGLNIQYF. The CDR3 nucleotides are TGTGCCAGCAGTGTAACGCCGGGACAGGGTTTGAACATTCAGTACTTC.

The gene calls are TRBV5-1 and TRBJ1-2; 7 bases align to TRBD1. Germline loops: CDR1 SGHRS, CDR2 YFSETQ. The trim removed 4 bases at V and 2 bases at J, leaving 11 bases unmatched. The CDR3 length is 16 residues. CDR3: CASSPGTASLNYGYTF. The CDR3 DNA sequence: TGCGCCAGCAGCCCAGGGACAGCCTCGTTAAACTATGGCTACACCTTC. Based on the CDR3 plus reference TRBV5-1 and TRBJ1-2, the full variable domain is KAGVTQTPRYLIKTRGQQVTLSCSPISGHRSVSWYQQTPGQGLQFLFEYFSETQRNKGNFPGRFSGRQFSNSRSEMNVSTLELGDSALYLCASSPGTASLNYGYTFGSGTRLTVV.

Here the CDR3 DNA reads TGTGCCAGCAGTGAACTGGGACTAGAGGTAAATGAGCAGTTCTTC. It translates to CASSELGLEVNEQFF. The V and J genes are TRBV6-1 and TRBJ2-1, with TRBD2 matching over 8 bases. The trim removed 2 bases at V and 7 bases at J, leaving 7 bases unmatched. Per germline, CDR1 MNHNS and CDR2 SASEGT. This CDR3 contains 15 residues.

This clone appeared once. The CDR3 region is CASRLIRGPQHF. The CDR3 bases are TGTGCCAGTAGACTGATAAGGGGGCCCCAGCATTTT. The V and J genes are TRBV19 and TRBJ1-5, with a tentative D call TRBD1 (5 bases). The CDR3 runs to 12 residues. The V gene lost 6 bases and the J gene lost 9 bases, with 12 bases spanning the gap. CDR1 is LNHDA and CDR2 is SQIVND in the germline V gene (reference sequence).

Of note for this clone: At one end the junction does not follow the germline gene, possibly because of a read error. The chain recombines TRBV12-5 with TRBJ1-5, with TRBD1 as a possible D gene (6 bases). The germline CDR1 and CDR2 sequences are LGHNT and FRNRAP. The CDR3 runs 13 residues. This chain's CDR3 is CASGKDSNRPQHF. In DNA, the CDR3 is TGTGCTAGTGGCAAGGACAGCAATCGGCCCCAGCATTTT.

Written as DNA, the CDR3 is TGTGCCAGCAGCACATGGGGGGGGAAGGGGCACTATGGCTACACCTTC. It yields the protein CASSTWGGKGHYGYTF. This chain uses TRBV9 with TRBJ1-2; D perhaps matches TRBD1 (5 bases). This CDR3 has 16 residues. Deletions cut 4 bases from V and 3 bases from J, with 19 bases between. Germline-derived CDR1 and CDR2 are SGDLS and YYNGEE.

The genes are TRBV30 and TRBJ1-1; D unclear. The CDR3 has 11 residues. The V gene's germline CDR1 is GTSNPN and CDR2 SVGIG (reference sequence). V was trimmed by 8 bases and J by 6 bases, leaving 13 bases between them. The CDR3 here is CAGGREAEAFF. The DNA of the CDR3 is TGTGCCGGCGGCCGCGAGGCTGAAGCTTTCTTT.

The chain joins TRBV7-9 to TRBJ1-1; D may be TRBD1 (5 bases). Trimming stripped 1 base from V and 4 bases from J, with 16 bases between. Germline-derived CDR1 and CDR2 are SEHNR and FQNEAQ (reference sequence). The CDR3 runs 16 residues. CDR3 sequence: CASSLVGGADGTEAFF. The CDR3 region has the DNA TGTGCCAGCAGCTTAGTGGGAGGGGCCGATGGCACTGAAGCTTTCTTT.

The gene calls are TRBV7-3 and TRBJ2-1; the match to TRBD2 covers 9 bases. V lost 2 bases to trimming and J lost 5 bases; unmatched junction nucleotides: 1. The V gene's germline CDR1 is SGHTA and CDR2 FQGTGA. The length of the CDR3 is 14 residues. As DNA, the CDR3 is TGTGCCAGCAGCTTATTAGCGGGAGACAATGAGCAGTTCTTC. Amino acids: CASSLLAGDNEQFF.

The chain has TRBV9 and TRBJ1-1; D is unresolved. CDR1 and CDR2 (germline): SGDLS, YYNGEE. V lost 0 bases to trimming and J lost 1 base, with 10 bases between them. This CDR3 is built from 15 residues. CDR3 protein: CASSVVPRSNTEAFF. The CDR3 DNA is TGTGCCAGCAGCGTAGTTCCCCGGTCGAACACTGAAGCTTTCTTT.

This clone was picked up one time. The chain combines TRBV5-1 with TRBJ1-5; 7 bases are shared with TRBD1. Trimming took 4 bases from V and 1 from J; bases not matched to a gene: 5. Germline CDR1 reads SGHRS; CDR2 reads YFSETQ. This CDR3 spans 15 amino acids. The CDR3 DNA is TGCGCCAGCAGCCCAGGGGGAAAGAGCAATCAGCCCCAGCATTTT. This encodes CASSPGGKSNQPQHF.

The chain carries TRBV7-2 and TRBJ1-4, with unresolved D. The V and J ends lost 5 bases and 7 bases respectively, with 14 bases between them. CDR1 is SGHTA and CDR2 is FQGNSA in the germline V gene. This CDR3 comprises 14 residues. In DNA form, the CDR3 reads TGTGCCAGCAGCCCAATCCTGGGGAGTGAAAAACTGTTTTTT. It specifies CASSPILGSEKLFF.

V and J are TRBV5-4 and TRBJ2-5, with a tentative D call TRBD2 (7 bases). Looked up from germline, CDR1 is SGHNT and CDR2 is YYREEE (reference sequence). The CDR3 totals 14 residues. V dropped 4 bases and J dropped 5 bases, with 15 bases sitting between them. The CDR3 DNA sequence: TGTGCCAGCAGCGGGACGGGGGGCGGGGAGACCCAGTACTTC. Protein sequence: CASSGTGGGETQYF. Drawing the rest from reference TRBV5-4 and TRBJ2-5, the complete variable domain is ETGVTQSPTHLIKTRGQQVTLRCSSQSGHNTVSWYQQALGQGPQFIFQYYREEENGRGNFPPRFSGLQFPNYSSELNVNALELDDSALYLCASSGTGGGETQYFGPGTRLLVL.

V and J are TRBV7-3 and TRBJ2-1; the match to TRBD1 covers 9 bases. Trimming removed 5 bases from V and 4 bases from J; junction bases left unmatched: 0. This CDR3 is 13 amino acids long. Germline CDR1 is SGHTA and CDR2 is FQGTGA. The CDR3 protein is CASSGTGYNEQFF. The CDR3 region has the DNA TGTGCCAGCAGCGGGACAGGGTACAATGAGCAGTTCTTC.

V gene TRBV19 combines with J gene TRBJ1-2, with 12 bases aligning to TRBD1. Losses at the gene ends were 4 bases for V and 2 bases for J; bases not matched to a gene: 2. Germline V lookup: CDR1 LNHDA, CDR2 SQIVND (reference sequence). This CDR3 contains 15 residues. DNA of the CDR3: TGTGCCAGTAGTACGGGGACAGGGGGCAACTATGGCTACACCTTC. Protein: CASSTGTGGNYGYTF.

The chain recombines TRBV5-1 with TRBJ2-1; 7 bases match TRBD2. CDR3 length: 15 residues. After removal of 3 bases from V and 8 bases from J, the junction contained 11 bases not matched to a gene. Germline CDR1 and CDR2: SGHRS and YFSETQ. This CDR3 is CASSSLAGEKDEQFF. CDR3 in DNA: TGCGCCAGCAGCTCACTCGCGGGAGAGAAAGATGAGCAGTTCTTC.

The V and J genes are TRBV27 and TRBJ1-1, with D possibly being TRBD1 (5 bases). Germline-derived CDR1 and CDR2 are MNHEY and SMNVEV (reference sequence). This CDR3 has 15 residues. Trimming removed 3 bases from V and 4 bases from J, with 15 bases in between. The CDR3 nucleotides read TGTGCCAGCAGTTTTACCCGGGGGGTCGGCACTGAAGCTTTCTTT. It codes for CASSFTRGVGTEAFF.

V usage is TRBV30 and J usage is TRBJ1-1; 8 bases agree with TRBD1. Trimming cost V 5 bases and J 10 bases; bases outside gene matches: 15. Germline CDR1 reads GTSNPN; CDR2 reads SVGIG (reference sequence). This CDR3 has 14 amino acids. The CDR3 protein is CAWRPEGQGSGAFF. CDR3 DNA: TGTGCCTGGCGTCCTGAAGGACAGGGCAGTGGAGCTTTCTTT.

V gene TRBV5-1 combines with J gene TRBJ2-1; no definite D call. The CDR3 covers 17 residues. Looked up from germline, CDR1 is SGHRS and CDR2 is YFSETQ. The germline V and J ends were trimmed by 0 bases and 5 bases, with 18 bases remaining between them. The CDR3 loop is CASSLARNYKFDNEQFF. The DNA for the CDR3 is TGCGCCAGCAGCTTGGCCAGAAACTACAAGTTTGACAATGAGCAGTTCTTC. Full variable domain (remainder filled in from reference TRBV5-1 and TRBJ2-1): KAGVTQTPRYLIKTRGQQVTLSCSPISGHRSVSWYQQTPGQGLQFLFEYFSETQRNKGNFPGRFSGRQFSNSRSEMNVSTLELGDSALYLCASSLARNYKFDNEQFFGPGTRLTVL.

The CDR3 nucleotides are TGTGCCAGCAGCTTGATGCTAGCGGGAACCAGAACCGGGGAGCTGTTTTTT. Its protein is CASSLMLAGTRTGELFF. V and J are TRBV7-9 and TRBJ2-2; 9 positions match TRBD2. Germline CDR1 and CDR2: SEHNR and FQNEAQ (reference sequence). This CDR3 is 17 amino acids long. The V gene end was trimmed by 3 bases and the J gene end by 5 bases; junction bases not matched to a gene: 10.

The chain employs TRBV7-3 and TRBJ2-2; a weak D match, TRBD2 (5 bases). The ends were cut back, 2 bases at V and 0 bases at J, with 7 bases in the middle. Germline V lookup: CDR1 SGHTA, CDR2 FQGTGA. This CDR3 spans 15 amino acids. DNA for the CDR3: TGTGCCAGCAGCTTATCCGGGACGAACACCGGGGAGCTGTTTTTT. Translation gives CASSLSGTNTGELFF.

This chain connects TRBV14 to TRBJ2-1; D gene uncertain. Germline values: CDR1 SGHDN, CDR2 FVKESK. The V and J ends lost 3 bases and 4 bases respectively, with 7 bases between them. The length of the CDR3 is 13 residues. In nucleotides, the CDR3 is TGTGCCAGCAGCCATCAATTGTACAATGAGCAGTTCTTC. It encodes CASSHQLYNEQFF.

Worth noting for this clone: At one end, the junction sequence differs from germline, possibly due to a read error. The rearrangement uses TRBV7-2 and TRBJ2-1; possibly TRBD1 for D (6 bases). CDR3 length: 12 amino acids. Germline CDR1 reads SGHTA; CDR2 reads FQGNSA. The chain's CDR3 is CASSQGSRQRIF. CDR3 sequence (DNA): TGTGCCAGCAGTCAGGGGTCTCGGCAAAGAATCTTC.

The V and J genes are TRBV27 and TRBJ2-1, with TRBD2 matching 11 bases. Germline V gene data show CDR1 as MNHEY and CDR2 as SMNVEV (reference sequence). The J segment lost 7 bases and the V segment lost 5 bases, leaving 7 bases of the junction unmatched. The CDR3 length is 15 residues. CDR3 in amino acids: CASSGTSGSRNEQFF. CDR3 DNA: TGTGCCAGCAGTGGAACTAGCGGGAGTCGAAATGAGCAGTTCTTC.

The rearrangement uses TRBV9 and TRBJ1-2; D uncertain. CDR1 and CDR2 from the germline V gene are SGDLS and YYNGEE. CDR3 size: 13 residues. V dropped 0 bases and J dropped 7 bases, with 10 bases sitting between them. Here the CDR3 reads CASSVEVSGGYTF. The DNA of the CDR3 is TGTGCCAGCAGCGTAGAGGTTTCGGGTGGCTACACCTTC.

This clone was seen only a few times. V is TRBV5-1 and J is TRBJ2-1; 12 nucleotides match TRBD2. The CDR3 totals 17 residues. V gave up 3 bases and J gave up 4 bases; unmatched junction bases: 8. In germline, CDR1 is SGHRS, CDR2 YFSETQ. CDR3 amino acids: CASSSGLAGSLYNEQFF. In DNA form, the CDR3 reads TGCGCCAGCAGCTCTGGACTAGCGGGATCCCTTTACAATGAGCAGTTCTTC.

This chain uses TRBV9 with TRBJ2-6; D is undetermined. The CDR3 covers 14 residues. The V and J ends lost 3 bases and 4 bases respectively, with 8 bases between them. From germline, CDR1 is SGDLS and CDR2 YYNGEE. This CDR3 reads CASSGLLGANVLTF. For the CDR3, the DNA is TGTGCCAGCAGCGGACTTCTCGGGGCCAACGTCCTGACTTTC. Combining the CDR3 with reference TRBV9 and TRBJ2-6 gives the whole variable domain DSGVTQTPKHLITATGQRVTLRCSPRSGDLSVYWYQQSLDQGLQFLIQYYNGEERAKGNILERFSAQQFPDLHSELNLSSLELGDSALYFCASSGLLGANVLTFGAGSRLTVL.

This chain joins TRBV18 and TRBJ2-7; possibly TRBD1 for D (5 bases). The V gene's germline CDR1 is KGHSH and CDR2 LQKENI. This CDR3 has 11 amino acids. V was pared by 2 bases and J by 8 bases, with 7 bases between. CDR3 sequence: CASSPGQQQYF. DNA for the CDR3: TGTGCCAGCTCACCAGGACAACAGCAGTACTTC.

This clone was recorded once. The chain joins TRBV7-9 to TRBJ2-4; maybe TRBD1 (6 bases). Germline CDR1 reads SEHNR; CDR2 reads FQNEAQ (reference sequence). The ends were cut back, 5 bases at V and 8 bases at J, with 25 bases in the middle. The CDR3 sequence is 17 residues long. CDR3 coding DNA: TGTGCCAGCAGCACAAATTACGTCGCAGGGGCGAGGGACATTCAGTACTTC. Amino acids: CASSTNYVAGARDIQYF.

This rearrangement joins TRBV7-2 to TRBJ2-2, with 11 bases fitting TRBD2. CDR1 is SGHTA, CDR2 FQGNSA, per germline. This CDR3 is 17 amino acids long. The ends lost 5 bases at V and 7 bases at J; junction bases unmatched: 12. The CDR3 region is CASSRTSGSARGGELFF. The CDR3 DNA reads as TGTGCCAGCAGCCGAACTAGCGGGAGCGCCAGGGGCGGGGAGCTGTTTTTT.